This T cell receptor beta chain was sequenced during a study of cytomegalovirus exposure and HLA in healthy donors. Across the whole study: From some 190 million T cells, an earlier analysis saw approximately 110 million unique TCR beta sequences.

PCR employed 60 Vbeta and 13 Jbeta primers. TCRdb's copy holds only in-frame clones and misses some; the assay was immunoSEQ multiplex PCR. Altogether 100,000 or so clones are present, about 85% being singletons, with the ten largest covering under 5%. Despite likely unrecorded immune exposures, the donors were nominally healthy at the time of sampling. This clone has more than one count but fewer than ten. V dropped 3 bases and J dropped 4 bases, with 15 bases sitting between them. This CDR3 is 14 amino acids long. Germline CDR1 reads SQVTM; CDR2 reads ANQGSEA. The sequencing input was PBMCs. The chain has TRBV29-1 and TRBJ1-2; D is undetermined. The receptor's source is a man aged 30 to 45 in good health and CMV-seronegative. As DNA, the CDR3 is TGCAGCGTTGACCCAAACCTACAGCTCTATGGCTACACCTTC. Translation: CSVDPNLQLYGYTF.